The 8 T cell receptor beta chains below were found in one sample sequenced in a study of blood T cells in healthy people across ages. Using a J-beta primer mix together with a sample-barcoded 5' primer, a second PCR was run for about 6 to 12 cycles. TCRdb fed the 5' RACE reads into MiXCR, producing one record per CDR3 protein. The sample holds 660,000 or so distinct CDR3 sequences, approximately 50% seen once. Sequencing was performed on blood. The receptors were sampled from a man between 60 and 75 years old in good health.

The J gene is TRBJ2-7, the V gene TRBV11-2, with 12 bases matching TRBD2. The CDR3 contains 16 residues. V lost 3 bases and J lost 0; bases outside the gene matches: 3. Germline lookup yields CDR1 SGHAT and CDR2 FQNNGV. CDR3 bases: TGTGCCAGCAGCTTTCTAGCGGGGGGGAGCTCCTACGAGCAGTACTTC. This gives the protein CASSFLAGGSSYEQYF.

This clonotype occurred a few times. The genes are TRBV7-2 and TRBJ2-7; D may be TRBD2 (7 bases). The germline CDR1 and CDR2 sequences are SGHTA and FQGNSA. V dropped 0 bases and J dropped 3 bases, with 15 bases sitting between them. This CDR3 has 16 amino acids. CDR3 DNA sequence: TGTGCCAGCAGCTTAGCGGGGGGCGGGGGATTCTACGAGCAGTACTTC. Translation: CASSLAGGGGFYEQYF.

This chain uses TRBV10-3 with TRBJ2-1, with 8 nucleotides matching TRBD1. The length of the CDR3 is 15 residues. V trimming: 7 bases; J trimming: 3 bases; junction bases outside the gene matches: 8. Germline lookup yields CDR1 ENHRY and CDR2 SYGVKD. This CDR3 is CAIKTDRGVYNEQFF. As DNA, the CDR3 is TGTGCCATCAAAACCGACAGGGGAGTCTACAATGAGCAGTTCTTC.

The CDR3: CASSHGGTGMAYGYTF. The CDR3 nucleotides are TGTGCCAGCAGTCACGGCGGGACAGGGATGGCCTATGGCTACACCTTC. The chain combines TRBV2 with TRBJ1-2, with 9 nucleotides matching TRBD1. The CDR3 is made up of 16 amino acids. Germline assignment: CDR1 SNHLY and CDR2 FYNNEI. Germline trimming cut 5 bases from V and 4 bases from J; bases unmatched to any gene: 11.

The chain recombines TRBV10-3 with TRBJ2-3; 11 bases agree with TRBD2. Germline CDR1 and CDR2: ENHRY and SYGVKD. This CDR3 region has 17 residues. The trim removed 2 bases at V and 0 bases at J, leaving 4 bases unmatched. CDR3 coding DNA: TGTGCCATCAGTGAGACTAGCGGGGGCCCTAGCACAGATACGCAGTATTTT. Translating gives CAISETSGGPSTDTQYF.

V usage is TRBV29-1 and J usage is TRBJ1-2; weak D call: TRBD1 (6 bases). This CDR3 contains 14 residues. Trimming took off 0 bases at V and 4 bases at J, with 12 bases between the two ends. CDR1 and CDR2 from the germline V gene are SQVTM and ANQGSEA. This chain's CDR3 is CSVEDNTGTYGYTF. In DNA form, the CDR3 reads TGCAGCGTTGAAGATAATACAGGGACCTATGGCTACACCTTC.

The rearrangement uses TRBV28 and TRBJ1-2; possibly TRBD1 for D (5 bases). Trimming left V 8 bases short and J 5 bases short, with 21 bases between. The CDR3 is 15 amino acids. Germline V gene data show CDR1 as MDHEN and CDR2 as SYDVKM. The CDR3, as DNA: TGTGCCAGCTTCCTCACCGGGACTCTACTGTATGGCTACACCTTC. It translates to CASFLTGTLLYGYTF.

V is TRBV12-3 or TRBV12-4 and J is TRBJ1-2, with TRBD1 as a possible D gene (5 bases). The CDR3 is made up of 12 amino acids. V lost 4 bases and J 11 bases, leaving 14 bases between the germline ends. CDR3 DNA sequence: TGTGCCAGCAGTTCCTTGACACAGGAATACACCTTC. Encoded protein: CASSSLTQEYTF.